The entry that follows covers one TCR beta chain sequence. Its antigen is undetermined. This sample was included in a study of monozygotic twins with cystic fibrosis. The wider study: Library input was 3 to 3.5 micrograms of fragmented DNA, with 15 PCR cycles.

Study-wide points: The repertoire was suggested to be naive-dominated, clonality median approximately 0.0098. J usage was most co-twin-similar in 8 of 16 pairs, V in 13. Nucleotide-identical clonotype sharing was significantly higher within monozygotic CF twin pairs than between unrelated CF individuals.

The CDR3 length is 16 residues. Germline values: CDR1 MGHDK, CDR2 SYGVNS. V lost 6 bases to trimming and J lost 7 bases; unmatched junction nucleotides: 12. Some clones are missing from TCRdb's copy, which holds only in-frame ones; the method was immunoSEQ multiplex PCR. Here the sample spans under 20,000 clones, around 97% being singletons. The sequenced material came from blood. J is TRBJ2-2 and V is TRBV25-1, with 9 bases fitting TRBD1. The TCR originated in a woman in her 30s with cystic fibrosis. CDR3 nucleotide sequence: TGTGCCAGCAGGGACAGGGGTTGGGGGCAGGGCGGGGAGCTGTTTTTT. Protein: CASRDRGWGQGGELFF.